Listed below are T cell receptor beta chains from one sample, sequenced in a study of breast tumors, draining lymph nodes, adjacent tissues. TCRdb passed the multiplex PCR reads through MiXCR, listing each CDR3 protein once. The sample holds 7,500 or so distinct CDR3 sequences; about 74% are singletons and the top ten take roughly 40%. The sample was tumor-adjacent breast tissue. Receptor source: a female donor with breast cancer. Some clones in this sample may be carry-over from other donors' samples. CDR3s include the opening cysteine and the closing phenylalanine or tryptophan. Fields, in order: clone size, V gene, J gene, D gene, CDR3 length, CDR3 protein, CDR3 DNA. The D gene is left open where the match is weak. Size values are once, few and many counts, or a class for expanded clones, and some rows have none.

>NA|TRBV9|TRBJ2-3|TRBD2|17
CASSDTLSGTYTDTQYF
TGTGCCAGCAGCGATACTCTTAGCGGGACCTACACAGATACGCAGTATTTT
>NA|TRBV4-2|TRBJ2-7|NA|14
CASSQDGDSYEQYF
TGTGCCAGCAGCCAAGACGGCGACTCCTACGAGCAGTACTTC
>large|TRBV20-1|TRBJ1-3|NA|14
CSAKQAVSGNTIYF
TGCAGTGCCAAGCAGGCAGTCTCTGGAAACACCATATATTTT
>NA|TRBV6-6|TRBJ1-6|TRBD1|17
CASNQLQGAPASSPLHF
TGTGCCAGCAATCAGCTACAGGGGGCGCCGGCTAGCTCACCCCTCCACTTT
>NA|TRBV2|TRBJ2-7|NA|15
CASTVGGTSHREQYF
TGTGCCAGCACTGTAGGCGGGACCAGTCACCGCGAGCAGTACTTC
>once|TRBV3-1|TRBJ2-1|TRBD1|17
CASSPYSDRGRDNEQFF
TGTGCCAGCAGCCCCTACTCGGACAGGGGGCGGGACAATGAGCAGTTCTTC
>few|TRBV27|TRBJ2-5|TRBD2|17
CASSFSDSGTHQETQYF
TGTGCCAGCAGTTTTTCCGATAGCGGGACACATCAAGAGACCCAGTACTTC
>NA|TRBV20-1|TRBJ2-1|NA|12
CSAREDGNEQFF
TGCAGTGCTAGAGAGGACGGCAATGAGCAGTTCTTC
>NA|TRBV2|TRBJ2-1|TRBD1|14
CASRGQGVYNEQFF
TGTGCCAGCAGGGGACAGGGGGTGTACAATGAGCAGTTCTTC
>NA|TRBV7-9|TRBJ1-6|NA|12
CASSAQGSPLHF
TGTGCCAGCAGCGCACAGGGATCACCCCTCCACTTT
>NA|TRBV24-1|TRBJ1-2|TRBD1|16
CATSDSQGANIVGYTF
TGTGCCACCAGTGATTCCCAGGGGGCGAATATAGTTGGCTACACCTTC
>once|TRBV6-5|TRBJ2-5|NA|13
CASKLTAQETQYF
TGTGCCAGCAAGCTGACAGCTCAAGAGACCCAGTACTTC
>NA|TRBV7-9|TRBJ2-2|TRBD2|15
CASIGTSGKVGELFF
TGTGCCAGCATCGGGACTAGCGGGAAGGTCGGGGAGCTGTTTTTT
>NA|TRBV7-3|TRBJ2-3|NA|14
CASSRGPSTDTQYF
TGTGCCAGCAGCCGAGGACCCAGCACAGATACGCAGTATTTT
>hyperexpanded|TRBV6-2/TRBV6-3|TRBJ2-7|NA|11
CASTSGYEQYF
TGTGCCAGCACCAGCGGTTACGAGCAGTACTTC
>NA|TRBV10-3|TRBJ2-3|TRBD1|14
CAISKQGARDTQYF
TGTGCCATCAGTAAACAGGGGGCACGGGATACGCAGTATTTT